This T cell receptor (beta chain) was observed in a study of blood T cell repertoires in COVID-19. Germline-derived CDR1 and CDR2 are LNHNV and YYDKDF (reference sequence). V was clipped by 0 bases and J by 7 bases, with 13 bases between them. This CDR3 comprises 15 residues. TCRdb keeps only in-frame clones here, not all; method: immunoSEQ multiplex PCR. The profile shows under 400,000 clones, about nine tenths of them singletons. The clonotype originates from a woman aged 60-70 years with COVID-19, enrolled during active disease. J is TRBJ2-4 and V is TRBV15, with D unresolved. Sequences were obtained from peripheral blood. The CDR3 nucleotides read TGTGCCACCAGCAGAGAAGTTTGGGCCTCCAACATTCAGTACTTC. Residues: CATSREVWASNIQYF.